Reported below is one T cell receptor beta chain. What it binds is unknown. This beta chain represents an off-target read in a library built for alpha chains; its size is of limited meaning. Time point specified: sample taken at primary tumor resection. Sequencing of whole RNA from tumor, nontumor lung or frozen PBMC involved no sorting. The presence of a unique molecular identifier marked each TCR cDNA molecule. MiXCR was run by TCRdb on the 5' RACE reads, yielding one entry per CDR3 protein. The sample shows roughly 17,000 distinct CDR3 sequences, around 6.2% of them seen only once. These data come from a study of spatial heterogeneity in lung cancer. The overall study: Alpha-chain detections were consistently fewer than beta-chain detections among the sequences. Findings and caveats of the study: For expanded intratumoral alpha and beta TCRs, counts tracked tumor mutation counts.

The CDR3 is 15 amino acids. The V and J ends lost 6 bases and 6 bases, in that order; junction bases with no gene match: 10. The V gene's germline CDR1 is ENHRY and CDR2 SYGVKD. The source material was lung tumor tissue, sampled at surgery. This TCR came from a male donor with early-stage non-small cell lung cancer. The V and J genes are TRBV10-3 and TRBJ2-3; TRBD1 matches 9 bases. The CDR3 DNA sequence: TGTGCCATCAGCAGCTTTACAGGGGGCTCTGATACGCAGTATTTT. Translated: CAISSFTGGSDTQYF.